One sample yielded the 8 T cell receptor beta chains listed below, sequenced in a study of T-cell memory formation after mild COVID-19. TCRdb redid the calling of the 5' RACE reads with MiXCR, one entry per CDR3 protein. The sample includes some 450,000 distinct CDR3 sequences, 18% of them seen just once. The sequenced sample consisted of PBMCs or a T cell subset sorted from them (not recorded which). The receptors were gathered from a man aged 18-30 years who had mild COVID-19 (a few samples of this study predate the infection). Cell type and time point are not known.

There are a few counts of this clonotype. The V gene is TRBV29-1, the J gene TRBJ1-2, with 7 bases aligning to TRBD1. The ends lost 6 bases at V and 2 bases at J; junction bases unmatched: 12. Germline CDR1 reads SQVTM; CDR2 reads ANQGSEA. The CDR3 is 15 amino acids. The CDR3 here is CSVQTNRGSNYGYTF. CDR3 in DNA: TGCAGCGTCCAGACCAACAGGGGTTCCAACTATGGCTACACCTTC.

The sample holds a few counts of this clonotype. The genes are TRBV12-3 or TRBV12-4 and TRBJ1-2; D not certain. Trimming left V 7 bases short and J 4 bases short, with 10 bases between. The CDR3 runs to 12 residues. The CDR3 here is CASNDLIYGYTF. CDR3 nucleotides: TGTGCCAGCAACGACCTCATCTATGGCTACACCTTC.

The chain employs TRBV5-4 and TRBJ1-1; 10 bases are shared with TRBD1. The junction had 6 bases not matched to a gene; V was cut back by 3 bases and J by 4 bases. Germline V gene sequence: CDR1 SGHNT, CDR2 YYREEE (reference sequence). The CDR3 is 15 residues long. In nucleotides, the CDR3 is TGTGCCAGCAGCTCCGGACAGGGGGTGGTCACTGAAGCTTTCTTT. Translated: CASSSGQGVVTEAFF.

The V and J genes are TRBV5-1 and TRBJ1-4; 8 positions match TRBD1. The germline V gene has CDR1 SGHRS and CDR2 YFSETQ. The CDR3 has 16 amino acids. Unmatched junction bases numbered 8, after V lost 0 bases and J lost 7 bases. This CDR3 is CASSLAADRVGEKLFF. CDR3 DNA sequence: TGCGCCAGCAGCTTGGCCGCGGACAGGGTCGGTGAAAAACTGTTTTTT.

The table lists this clonotype with a count of one. V usage is TRBV6-2 or TRBV6-3 and J usage is TRBJ2-7, with 8 bases aligning to TRBD2. The germline gives CDR1 MNHEY, CDR2 SVGEGT. This CDR3 is built from 16 residues. Trimming at V came to 2 bases and at J to 2 bases, leaving 8 bases not matched to a gene. The CDR3 protein is CASSYPGGVVTYEQYF. CDR3 in DNA: TGTGCCAGCAGTTACCCCGGGGGGGTAGTAACCTACGAGCAGTACTTC.

The chain is built from TRBV9 and TRBJ2-1; D is perhaps TRBD2 (5 bases). CDR1 SGDLS and CDR2 YYNGEE come from the germline V gene. CDR3 size: 16 residues. Trimming removed 4 bases from V and 8 bases from J, with 22 bases in between. The CDR3 bases are TGTGCCAGCAGCACCCGGGGAGACACCCTTTCGGATGAGCAGTTCTTC. Protein sequence: CASSTRGDTLSDEQFF.

This clonotype was seen more than once but under ten times. The chain carries TRBV7-2 and TRBJ1-4; no definite D call. CDR3 length: 16 residues. The V end was cut by 6 bases, the J end by 0 bases, with 14 bases between. In germline, CDR1 is SGHTA, CDR2 FQGNSA. DNA for the CDR3: TGTGCCAGCAGTCCCGGGCAGATTGCAACTAATGAAAAACTGTTTTTT. Encoded protein: CASSPGQIATNEKLFF.

This clonotype was seen more than once but under ten times. V and J are TRBV29-1 and TRBJ1-5; 9 bases map to TRBD1. This CDR3 region has 13 residues. Germline-derived CDR1 and CDR2 are SQVTM and ANQGSEA. V lost 5 bases to trimming and J lost 8 bases; unmatched junction nucleotides: 7. CDR3 bases: TGCAGCGTTTCGACAGGGGGGATGGAGCCCCAGCATTTT. This gives the protein CSVSTGGMEPQHF.